This T cell receptor beta chain was sequenced in a study of T cell responses to AZD1222 COVID-19 vaccine. Clones were read by immunoSEQ multiplex PCR, and TCRdb kept only the in-frame ones, dropping some. The data hold roughly 180,000 clones, with 90% observed a single time. Looked up from germline, CDR1 is ENHRY and CDR2 is SYGVKD. The CDR3 spans 13 residues. Trimming cost V 2 bases and J 8 bases, with 7 bases left between them. This material consisted of peripheral blood, taken on day 0 of AZD1222 vaccination. The receptor comes from an adult in good health. V usage is TRBV10-3 and J usage is TRBJ1-6; unclear D gene. CDR3 in amino acids: CAISENKDSPLHF. The DNA of the CDR3 is TGTGCCATCAGTGAGAATAAGGATTCACCCCTCCACTTT.